The present T cell receptor (beta chain) was sequenced within a study of neurological immune-mediated disorders. This clonotype occurred many times. Every sequencing run returned over 190 million TCR-beta sequences, which were derived from 15-18 subjects. One entry per CDR3 protein results from TCRdb running MiXCR on the 5' RACE reads. The data contain around 51,000 distinct CDR3 sequences, more than 9.5% of them singletons. Time point described: longitudinal time-point 3. CDR3 length: 18 residues. The germline gives CDR1 MDHEN, CDR2 SYDVKM. J gave up 1 base and V 2 bases, and 6 bases lay outside the gene matches.

The receptor's source is a male donor with HTLV-1-associated myelopathy (HAM/TSP). This chain links TRBV28 with TRBJ2-5; 14 bases are a match to TRBD2. Sequenced sample: PBMCs. In nucleotides, the CDR3 is TGTGCCAGCAGTTTACTGACTAGCGGGGGGGCCTTCCAAGAGACCCAGTACTTC. This sequence encodes CASSLLTSGGAFQETQYF.